Below, 20 T cell receptor beta chains from the same sample are listed, as sequenced in a study of T cells in Graves' hyperthyroidism and ophthalmopathy. Amplified regions were TCR beta CDR3 sequences from RNA transcripts. Initially, a first-round RT-PCR of the TCR CDR3 employed the HTBI primer set. MiXCR was run by TCRdb on the multiplex PCR reads, yielding one entry per CDR3 protein. The sample includes about 380,000 distinct CDR3 sequences, approximately 17% of them seen just once. Input material: blood. All receptors come from a man in his late teens or twenties with Graves' ophthalmopathy.

This chain uses TRBV19 with TRBJ1-1, with D hard to call. Germline loops: CDR1 LNHDA, CDR2 SQIVND (reference sequence). V was pared by 3 bases and J by 5 bases, with 13 bases between. This CDR3 spans 14 amino acids. The CDR3 sequence: CASSMRERATEAFF. The CDR3 bases are TGTGCCAGTAGTATGAGGGAGAGGGCTACTGAAGCTTTCTTT.

The genes are TRBV12-3 or TRBV12-4 and TRBJ2-2; perhaps TRBD1 as D (6 bases). This CDR3 spans 16 amino acids. V was pared by 8 bases and J by 0 bases, with 16 bases between. The CDR3 coding sequence is TGTGCCAGCTCATCCCCGGACAGCACGAACACCGGGGAGCTGTTTTTT. It specifies CASSSPDSTNTGELFF.

This clonotype was picked up many times. This chain joins TRBV3-1 and TRBJ2-7; 8 positions agree with TRBD1. Germline-derived CDR1 and CDR2 are LGHDT and YNNKEL (reference sequence). The CDR3 runs 15 residues. V lost 4 bases, J lost 0 bases, and 5 bases stayed unmatched. CDR3 residues: CASSPGQGLSYEQYF. The CDR3 region has the DNA TGTGCCAGCAGCCCCGGACAGGGACTCTCCTACGAGCAGTACTTC.

In this sample, this clonotype turned up many times. This chain connects TRBV6-5 to TRBJ2-3, with D perhaps being TRBD1 or TRBD2 (5 bases each). CDR1 MNHEY and CDR2 SVGAGI come from the germline V gene. V was clipped by 1 base and J by 5 bases, with 7 bases between them. This CDR3 comprises 13 residues. The CDR3 spells CASSYFGGDTQYF. For the CDR3, the DNA is TGTGCCAGCAGTTACTTTGGGGGAGATACGCAGTATTTT.

Many counts were recorded for this clonotype. The junction and the germline gene differ at one end; a read error may be behind it. The chain uses TRBV5-1 and TRBJ2-7, with a possible D match to TRBD2 (5 bases). Germline CDR1 reads SGHRS; CDR2 reads YFSETQ. This CDR3 is 14 amino acids long. The CDR3 bases are TGTGCCAGCAGCTTAGCGCAAGGAACCTACGAGCAGTACTTC. Its protein product is CASSLAQGTYEQYF.

The chain uses TRBV9 and TRBJ1-4, with 7 nucleotides matching TRBD1. The germline V gene has CDR1 SGDLS and CDR2 YYNGEE. V shed 6 bases, J shed 5 bases, and the junction held 7 bases outside the gene matches. The CDR3 loop spans 14 amino acids. The CDR3, as DNA: TGTGCCAGCACCAGGGGGGCCGAGAATGAAAAACTGTTTTTT. This gives the protein CASTRGAENEKLFF.

The CDR3 protein is CATSREPGQKTEAFF. CDR3 DNA: TGTGCCACCAGCAGAGAACCGGGACAAAAAACTGAAGCTTTCTTT. The chain employs TRBV15 and TRBJ1-1, with TRBD1 as a possible D gene (6 bases). The V end was cut by 0 bases, the J end by 5 bases, with 13 bases between. Germline values: CDR1 LNHNV, CDR2 YYDKDF (reference sequence). The CDR3 totals 15 residues.

This clonotype was observed many times. The rearrangement uses TRBV24-1 and TRBJ1-5, with 7 nucleotides matching TRBD1. Germline V gene lookup returns CDR1 KGHDR and CDR2 SFDVKD. The CDR3 is 14 residues long. V was pared by 3 bases and J by 6 bases, with 4 bases of the junction left unmatched. CDR3 DNA: TGTGCCACCAGTGATAAGACAGGGAGTCAGCCCCAGCATTTT. Its translation: CATSDKTGSQPQHF.

This chain links TRBV5-5 with TRBJ2-3, with TRBD2 matching over 8 bases. V was pared by 0 bases and J by 2 bases, with 5 bases of the junction left unmatched. This CDR3 has 16 amino acids. The germline gives CDR1 SGHKS, CDR2 YYEKEE (reference sequence). CDR3 nucleotide sequence: TGTGCCAGCAGCTTGGTCGGGGGGGCCTACACAGATACGCAGTATTTT. Translating gives CASSLVGGAYTDTQYF.

This clonotype appeared many times. V usage is TRBV12-3 or TRBV12-4 and J usage is TRBJ1-2; 8 positions match TRBD1. CDR3 length: 18 amino acids. Trimming at V came to 3 bases and at J to 0 bases, leaving 12 bases not matched to a gene. The CDR3 bases are TGTGCCAGCAGTTTGAGTCGGGCAGGGGGCCCTACTAACTATGGCTACACCTTC. This gives the protein CASSLSRAGGPTNYGYTF.

Many counts were recorded for this clonotype. This chain connects TRBV10-3 to TRBJ1-4; possible D gene TRBD1, 6 bases. The germline V gene encodes CDR1 ENHRY and CDR2 SYGVKD. Deletions cut 3 bases from V and 8 bases from J, with 13 bases between. The CDR3 has 14 amino acids. As DNA, the CDR3 is TGTGCCATCAGTGACAGGGGTGAAGGCGAAAAACTGTTTTTT. Translation gives CAISDRGEGEKLFF.

The gene calls are TRBV9 and TRBJ1-2; 9 positions match TRBD1. Per germline, CDR1 SGDLS and CDR2 YYNGEE. This CDR3 comprises 13 residues. After removal of 0 bases from V and 6 bases from J, the junction contained 0 bases not matched to a gene. This CDR3 reads CASSVGQGDGYTF. The CDR3 DNA follows: TGTGCCAGCAGCGTAGGACAGGGGGATGGCTACACCTTC.

V usage is TRBV3-1 and J usage is TRBJ2-2; 7 bases agree with TRBD1. CDR3 length: 16 residues. Germline trimming cut 0 bases from V and 3 bases from J; bases unmatched to any gene: 4. Germline-derived CDR1 and CDR2 are LGHDT and YNNKEL (reference sequence). The CDR3 spells CASSQEGGRYTGELFF. The DNA of the CDR3 is TGTGCCAGCAGCCAAGAAGGGGGCCGTTACACCGGGGAGCTGTTTTTT.

V is TRBV6-1 and J is TRBJ1-3; D is uncertain. In germline, CDR1 is MNHNS, CDR2 SASEGT. V was clipped by 1 base and J by 7 bases, with 14 bases between them. The CDR3 totals 15 residues. In nucleotides, the CDR3 is TGTGCCAGCAGTGAAGATCCCGGTTTCTGGAACACCATATATTTT. Encoded protein: CASSEDPGFWNTIYF.

This clonotype appeared once. The genes are TRBV2 and TRBJ1-2; 10 bases fit TRBD1. Germline CDR1 SNHLY, CDR2 FYNNEI. V was clipped by 6 bases and J by 4 bases; unmatched bases: 8. There are 15 residues in the CDR3. For the CDR3, the DNA is TGTGCCAGCAGCGCCGCCGGGACAGGGGTCTATGGCTACACCTTC. Translation: CASSAAGTGVYGYTF.

The chain links TRBV5-1 to TRBJ2-3, with TRBD2 as a possible D gene (7 bases). Germline V gives CDR1 SGHRS, CDR2 YFSETQ. Trimming left V 3 bases short and J 5 bases short, with 13 bases between. The CDR3 extends over 14 amino acids. The CDR3 here is CASSYGGQQDTQYF. The CDR3 DNA reads as TGCGCCAGCAGCTACGGGGGGCAGCAAGATACGCAGTATTTT.

This clonotype came up a few times. V is TRBV6-1 and J is TRBJ2-5; D is possibly TRBD2 (6 bases). Germline CDR1 MNHNS, CDR2 SASEGT. The CDR3 has 12 residues. V gave up 10 bases and J gave up 5 bases, with 14 bases separating them. The CDR3 is CATKTSGETQYF. For the CDR3, the DNA is TGTGCCACCAAGACTAGTGGCGAGACCCAGTACTTC.

J is TRBJ2-1 and V is TRBV6-2 or TRBV6-3; TRBD2 aligns across 7 bases. Germline assignment: CDR1 MNHEY and CDR2 SVGEGT. The V and J ends lost 7 bases and 5 bases, in that order; junction bases with no gene match: 14. The CDR3 sequence is 16 residues long. The CDR3 loop is CASTQSSGLSNNEQFF. The CDR3 nucleotides read TGTGCCAGCACACAATCTAGCGGCCTTTCGAACAATGAGCAGTTCTTC.

V and J are TRBV12-3 or TRBV12-4 and TRBJ2-5; D perhaps matches TRBD1 (6 bases). This CDR3 is built from 14 residues. Trimming took 5 bases from V and 2 from J, leaving 12 bases between them. The CDR3 sequence is CASSQQGAQETQYF. Written as DNA, the CDR3 is TGTGCCAGCAGTCAACAGGGCGCGCAAGAGACCCAGTACTTC.

V is TRBV7-3 and J is TRBJ2-3; D is perhaps TRBD2 (7 bases). Per germline, CDR1 SGHTA and CDR2 FQGTGA. This CDR3 is built from 16 residues. The germline V and J ends were trimmed by 5 bases and 4 bases, with 19 bases remaining between them. The CDR3 region has the DNA TGTGCCAGCAGCACCCGGGGGCCGCGGGGGTCAGATACGCAGTATTTT. Amino acid sequence: CASSTRGPRGSDTQYF.